A few counts support the clone carrying this T cell receptor beta chain. These data are taken from a study of response to subunit inactivated influenza vaccine. One entry per CDR3 protein results from TCRdb running MiXCR on the RT-PCR reads. The table records 500,000 to 600,000 distinct CDR3 sequences, 11% of them present only once. CDR1 is SNHLY and CDR2 is FYNNEI in the germline V gene. V was clipped by 5 bases and J by 5 bases; unmatched bases: 7. The CDR3 sequence is 15 residues long. The same data also contributed to another study, on T cells expressing NK-cell markers. Turning to that study: TCR beta cDNA was made by 5'RACE template switching with UMIs. Sorted CD3+CD56+NKG2C+, CD3+CD56+NKG2C- and CD3+CD56-NKG2C+ T-cell subsets were beta-chain profiled. Each of over 5 donors carried dominant NKG2C+ clonotypes accounting for about 1.0-8% of CD8+ T cells. Several donors' CD3+CD56-NKG2C+ cells were dominated by the same clonotypes.

V and J are TRBV2 and TRBJ2-5; 11 bases are shared with TRBD2. The sequences come from PBMCs from blood, collected on the day of vaccination. The TCR originated in a man over 45 who received an inactivated influenza vaccine. CDR3: CASSRGTSGWETQYF. As DNA, the CDR3 is TGTGCCAGCAGTAGAGGGACTAGCGGCTGGGAGACCCAGTACTTC.